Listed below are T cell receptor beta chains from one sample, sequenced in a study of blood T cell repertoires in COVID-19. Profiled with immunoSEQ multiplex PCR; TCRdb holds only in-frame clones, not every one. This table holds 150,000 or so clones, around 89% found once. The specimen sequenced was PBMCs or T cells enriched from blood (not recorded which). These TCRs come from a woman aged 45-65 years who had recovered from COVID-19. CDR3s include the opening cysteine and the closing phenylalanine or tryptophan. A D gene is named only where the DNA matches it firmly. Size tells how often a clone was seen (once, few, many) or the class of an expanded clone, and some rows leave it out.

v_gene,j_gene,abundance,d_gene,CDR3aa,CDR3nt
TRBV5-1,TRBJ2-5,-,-,CASSPGSVKETQYF,TGCGCCAGCAGCCCCGGTTCGGTCAAAGAGACCCAGTACTTC
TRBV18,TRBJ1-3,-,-,CASSRQKPTTGNTIYF,TGTGCCAGCTCCCGTCAAAAACCTACCACTGGAAACACCATATATTTT
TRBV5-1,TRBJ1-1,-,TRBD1,CASSSDRVIEAFF,TGCGCCAGCAGCTCGGACAGGGTCATTGAAGCTTTCTTT
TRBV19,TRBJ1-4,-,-,CASSRGLTEKLFF,TGTGCCAGTAGTAGGGGACTTACAGAAAAACTGTTTTTT
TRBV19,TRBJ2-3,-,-,CASRRGTDTQYF,TGTGCCAGTAGGAGGGGCACAGATACGCAGTATTTT
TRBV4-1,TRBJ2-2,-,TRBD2,CASSQGTSGGTGELFF,TGCGCCAGCAGCCAAGGAACTAGCGGGGGTACCGGGGAGCTGTTTTTT
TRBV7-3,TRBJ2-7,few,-,CASSLGVPGGEQYF,TGTGCCAGCAGCTTAGGGGTCCCTGGAGGTGAGCAGTACTTC
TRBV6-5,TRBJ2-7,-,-,CASSYRQTSYEQYF,TGTGCCAGCAGTTACCGACAGACCAGCTACGAGCAGTACTTC
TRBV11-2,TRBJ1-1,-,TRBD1,CASSAQGNRGSAFF,TGTGCCAGCAGCGCCCAAGGGAACAGGGGTTCAGCTTTCTTT
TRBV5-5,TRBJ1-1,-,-,CASSLAGATEAFF,TGTGCCAGCAGCTTAGCAGGGGCAACTGAAGCTTTCTTT
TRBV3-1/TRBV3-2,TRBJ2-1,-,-,CASSQDKGRINEQFF,TGTGCCAGCAGCCAAGATAAGGGGCGCATAAATGAGCAGTTCTTC
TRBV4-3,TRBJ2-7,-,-,CASSQDPRYEQYF,TGCGCCAGCAGCCAAGATCCCCGGTACGAGCAGTACTTC
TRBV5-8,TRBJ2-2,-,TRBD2,CASSSPGLAGVPTGELFF,TGTGCCAGCAGCTCTCCGGGACTAGCGGGGGTCCCCACCGGGGAGCTGTTTTTT
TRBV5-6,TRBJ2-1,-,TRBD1,CASSLRDRRYNEQFF,TGTGCCAGCAGCTTACGGGACAGAAGGTACAATGAGCAGTTCTTC
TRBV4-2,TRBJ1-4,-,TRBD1,CASSQQSTDRGEKLFF,TGTGCCAGCAGCCAGCAATCCACCGACAGGGGTGAAAAACTGTTTTTT
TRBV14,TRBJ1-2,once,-,CASSQGGLGGLYGYTF,TGTGCCAGCAGCCAAGGGGGACTCGGGGGGCTCTATGGCTACACCTTC